These 31 T cell receptor beta chains were sequenced from one sample in a study of blood T cell repertoires in COVID-19. Using immunoSEQ multiplex PCR, the repertoire was profiled, and TCRdb retains in-frame clones only, with some absent. The data hold about 160,000 clones, with approximately 80% observed a single time. The sequencing sample was made of peripheral blood. These receptors were taken from a woman of 80 years or more with active or convalescent COVID-19.

The chain couples TRBV19 to TRBJ2-1; D is unresolved. Germline V lookup: CDR1 LNHDA, CDR2 SQIVND (reference sequence). Trimming took off 8 bases at V and 4 bases at J, with 9 bases between the two ends. The CDR3 has 12 residues. Written as DNA, the CDR3 is TGTGCCAGTTCCGACACGTACAATGAGCAGTTCTTC. Translation: CASSDTYNEQFF.

The V call is TRBV12-3 or TRBV12-4, the J call TRBJ1-1, with D tentatively TRBD1 (5 bases). V shed 6 bases and J shed 6 bases, with 8 bases lying between them. The CDR3 covers 11 residues. The CDR3: CASSKTAEAFF. CDR3 coding DNA: TGTGCCAGCAGCAAGACAGCTGAAGCTTTCTTT.

The chain employs TRBV18 and TRBJ2-2; 11 bases map to TRBD2. The V segment lost 3 bases and the J segment 5 bases; nucleotides outside the gene matches: 5. CDR1 and CDR2 (germline): KGHSH, LQKENI. The CDR3 length is 16 residues. The CDR3 DNA follows: TGTGCCAGCTCACCCGCCGGGACTAGCGGAACCGGGGAGCTGTTTTTT. It specifies CASSPAGTSGTGELFF.

The chain links TRBV2 to TRBJ2-7; 8 nucleotides match TRBD1. The CDR3 has 14 residues. CDR1 SNHLY and CDR2 FYNNEI come from the germline V gene. V lost 3 bases to trimming and J lost 2 bases; unmatched junction nucleotides: 3. CDR3 residues: CASSETGVPYEQYF. The CDR3 DNA reads TGTGCCAGCAGTGAGACAGGGGTCCCCTACGAGCAGTACTTC.

V gene TRBV7-6 combines with J gene TRBJ1-3; 9 nucleotides align to TRBD1. The junction had 8 bases not matched to a gene; V was cut back by 2 bases and J by 0 bases. The CDR3 is 18 residues long. Germline values: CDR1 SGHVS, CDR2 FNYEAQ. CDR3 loop: CASSLFGTGLFSGNTIYF. CDR3 sequence (DNA): TGTGCCAGCAGCTTATTCGGGACAGGGCTCTTCTCTGGAAACACCATATATTTT. Complete variable domain (other parts from reference TRBV7-6 and TRBJ1-3): GAGVSQSPRYKVTKRGQDVALRCDPISGHVSLYWYRQALGQGPEFLTYFNYEAQQDKSGLPNDRFSAERPEGSISTLTIQRTEQRDSAMYRCASSLFGTGLFSGNTIYFGEGSWLTVV.

This chain uses TRBV6-5 with TRBJ2-7; D is uncertain. With 2 bases removed from V and 2 bases from J, the gap between germline ends came to 7 bases. The germline CDR1 and CDR2 sequences are MNHEY and SVGAGI. This CDR3 is 13 amino acids long. CDR3 protein: CASSYRVTYEQYF. As DNA, the CDR3 is TGTGCCAGCAGTTACAGAGTTACCTACGAGCAGTACTTC.

This clone was counted a few times. The J gene is TRBJ2-7, the V gene TRBV6-2 or TRBV6-3; D may be TRBD1 (6 bases). V lost 2 bases to trimming and J lost 5 bases, with 19 bases between them. Germline loops: CDR1 MNHEY, CDR2 SVGEGT. CDR3 length: 16 residues. As DNA, the CDR3 is TGTGCCAGCAGTTACCGTACAGGAACAGGGCCGCACGAGCAGTACTTC. This gives the protein CASSYRTGTGPHEQYF.

The chain combines TRBV6-5 with TRBJ1-6; 10 nucleotides agree with TRBD1. CDR1 and CDR2 from the germline V gene are MNHEY and SVGAGI. The V gene end was trimmed by 5 bases and the J gene end by 6 bases; junction bases not matched to a gene: 4. The CDR3 is made up of 15 amino acids. The CDR3 DNA reads TGTGCCAGCAGTCGGACAGGGGGTTCTAATTCACCCCTCCACTTT. It is translated as CASSRTGGSNSPLHF.

CDR3 region: CASSLQGPGANVLTF. The CDR3 DNA follows: TGTGCCAGCAGCCTACAGGGGCCTGGGGCCAACGTCCTGACTTTC. The V gene is TRBV3-1 (or the pseudogene TRBV3-2), the J gene TRBJ2-6; 7 positions agree with TRBD1. The V gene's germline CDR1 is LGHDT and CDR2 YNNKEL (reference sequence). There are 15 residues in the CDR3. The ends lost 4 bases at V and 2 bases at J; junction bases unmatched: 2.

This clone has just a few counts. The chain has TRBV20-1 and TRBJ2-7; D unresolved. Trimming shortened V by 4 bases and J by 3 bases, and 19 bases separated the two germline ends. Germline V gives CDR1 DFQATT, CDR2 SNEGSKA (reference sequence). The CDR3 runs to 15 residues. CDR3: CSAIDQATNYYEQYF. In DNA, the CDR3 is TGCAGTGCTATTGACCAAGCCACGAATTACTACGAGCAGTACTTC.

This rearrangement joins TRBV11-3 to TRBJ1-1; D uncertain. This CDR3 region has 15 residues. Germline CDR1 SGHNT, CDR2 YENEEA. V was cut by 1 base and J by 4 bases, with 13 bases left in between. CDR3 in amino acids: CASSLGSSAGTEAFF. CDR3 sequence (DNA): TGTGCCAGCAGCTTAGGGTCCTCGGCGGGCACTGAAGCTTTCTTT.

Details on this clone: The junction departs from germline at one end; a sequencing error may be responsible. The genes are TRBV11-3 and TRBJ2-1; 10 bases agree with TRBD1. The germline CDR1 and CDR2 sequences are SGHNT and YENEEA. The CDR3 consists of 15 residues. CDR3 DNA: TGTGCCAGCAGCTTAGTCCCCGGGACAGGGGTAAGTATGGTCTTC. Translation: CASSLVPGTGVSMVF.

On this clone itself: Other DNA sequences from this sample encode an identical CDR3 as well. The chain uses TRBV9 and TRBJ1-5; maybe TRBD1 (5 bases). Germline values: CDR1 SGDLS, CDR2 YYNGEE. With 0 bases removed from V and 5 bases from J, the gap between germline ends came to 6 bases. The CDR3 has 13 residues. CDR3 in amino acids: CASSVAGDQPQHF. The CDR3 nucleotides are TGTGCCAGCAGCGTAGCGGGGGATCAGCCCCAGCATTTT.

The gene calls are TRBV19 and TRBJ1-1, with 7 positions matching TRBD1. Per the germline V gene, CDR1 is LNHDA and CDR2 is SQIVND (reference sequence). V was clipped by 3 bases and J by 4 bases; unmatched bases: 11. The CDR3 sequence is 16 residues long. CDR3 DNA: TGTGCCAGTAGTATGGCCCGACAGGGTAAAGGCACTGAAGCTTTCTTT. Protein: CASSMARQGKGTEAFF.

The chain links TRBV5-4 to TRBJ1-1; no definite D call. The CDR3 is 12 residues long. CDR1 is SGHNT, CDR2 YYREEE, per germline (reference sequence). V lost 1 base to trimming and J lost 4 bases, with 5 bases between them. In nucleotides, the CDR3 is TGTGCCAGCAGCTTGCGGGGCACTGAAGCTTTCTTT. It codes for CASSLRGTEAFF.

The chain employs TRBV19 and TRBJ1-2; D gene ambiguous. CDR3 size: 14 residues. Germline CDR1 reads LNHDA; CDR2 reads SQIVND (reference sequence). The V and J ends lost 0 bases and 4 bases respectively, with 9 bases between them. This CDR3 reads CASSIEAEVYGYTF. CDR3 bases: TGTGCCAGTAGTATAGAGGCGGAAGTCTATGGCTACACCTTC.

The V gene is TRBV6-5, the J gene TRBJ1-5; D might be TRBD1 (6 bases). The CDR3 length is 14 residues. Trimming pared 6 bases from V and 3 bases from J, leaving 12 bases between. From germline, CDR1 is MNHEY and CDR2 SVGAGI. CDR3 sequence (DNA): TGTGCCAGCAGAACCGCAGGGGTCAATCAGCCCCAGCATTTT. Translated, it gives CASRTAGVNQPQHF.

V is TRBV6-6 and J is TRBJ1-2; TRBD1 matches 12 bases. The CDR3 is 17 residues long. Trimming removed 5 bases from V and 7 bases from J; junction bases left unmatched: 14. Germline V gives CDR1 MNHNY, CDR2 SVGAGI (reference sequence). CDR3 sequence (DNA): TGTGCCAGCAGTCCGGGGACAGGGGGCCGCGTTTGGGGTGGCTACACCTTC. Its protein product is CASSPGTGGRVWGGYTF.

The chain joins TRBV19 to TRBJ2-2, with D hard to call. This CDR3 region has 12 residues. V was clipped by 3 bases and J by 7 bases, with 6 bases between them. Germline CDR1 reads LNHDA; CDR2 reads SQIVND (reference sequence). CDR3 nucleotide sequence: TGTGCCAGTAGTATGTCCGGCGGGGAGCTGTTTTTT. This encodes CASSMSGGELFF.

The chain links TRBV3-1 (or the pseudogene TRBV3-2) to TRBJ2-5; 11 nucleotides align to TRBD1. V lost 0 bases, J lost 4 bases, and 7 bases stayed unmatched. The germline V gene encodes CDR1 LGHDT and CDR2 YNNKEL (reference sequence). This CDR3 has 17 amino acids. CDR3 residues: CASSQDRGQGGRETQYF. The CDR3 bases are TGTGCCAGCAGCCAAGATAGGGGACAGGGGGGCAGAGAGACCCAGTACTTC.

This chain uses TRBV14 with TRBJ2-2; D gene ambiguous. Looked up from germline, CDR1 is SGHDN and CDR2 is FVKESK. Trimming removed 1 base from V and 1 base from J, with 7 bases in between. The CDR3 length is 15 residues. CDR3 region: CASSQGSVNTGELFF. In DNA form, the CDR3 reads TGTGCCAGCAGCCAAGGCTCGGTGAACACCGGGGAGCTGTTTTTT.

This chain joins TRBV6-2 or TRBV6-3 and TRBJ1-1, with 11 bases that match TRBD1. The trim removed 6 bases at V and 1 base at J, leaving 4 bases unmatched. The CDR3 is 15 residues long. CDR1 and CDR2 from the germline V gene are MNHEY and SVGEGT. CDR3 DNA: TGTGCCAGCAGCCGGACAGGGGGCCCGAACACTGAAGCTTTCTTT. Residues: CASSRTGGPNTEAFF.

The V and J genes are TRBV6-6 and TRBJ1-3; the D gene is possibly TRBD1 (5 bases). The V end lost 7 bases, the J end lost 0 bases, and 13 bases lay between the germline ends. Germline CDR1 MNHNY, CDR2 SVGAGI (reference sequence). This CDR3 has 15 amino acids. The CDR3 loop is CASNLKQVSGNTIYF. CDR3 nucleotide sequence: TGTGCCAGCAACTTAAAACAGGTCTCTGGAAACACCATATATTTT.

The V and J genes are TRBV5-1 and TRBJ2-4, with D maybe TRBD2 (5 bases). Germline V CDR1 and CDR2: SGHRS, YFSETQ. Trimming cost V 0 bases and J 7 bases, with 11 bases left between them. CDR3 size: 14 residues. The CDR3 spells CASSLGSPGNIQYF. The CDR3 DNA reads as TGCGCCAGCAGCTTGGGGTCCCCGGGGAACATTCAGTACTTC.

The chain combines TRBV4-1 with TRBJ1-1; D perhaps matches TRBD1 (5 bases). The CDR3 sequence is 13 residues long. Per germline, CDR1 MGHRA and CDR2 YSYEKL. The V end was cut by 1 base, the J end by 12 bases, with 15 bases between. The CDR3 loop is CASSQVGGVGTFF. The CDR3 coding sequence is TGCGCCAGCAGCCAAGTGGGAGGGGTTGGGACTTTCTTT.

The CDR3 sequence: CASSGGRNTEAFF. The CDR3 region has the DNA TGTGCCAGCTCAGGGGGCAGGAACACTGAAGCTTTCTTT. V usage is TRBV2 and J usage is TRBJ1-1; 8 bases line up with TRBD1. The CDR3 runs to 13 residues. V shed 8 bases and J 1 base; nucleotides not matched to a gene: 3. Germline V gene data show CDR1 as SNHLY and CDR2 as FYNNEI. Based on the CDR3 plus reference TRBV2 and TRBJ1-1, the full variable domain is EPEVTQTPSHQVTQMGQEVILRCVPISNHLYFYWYRQILGQKVEFLVSFYNNEISEKSEIFDDQFSVERPDGSNFTLKIRSTKLEDSAMYFCASSGGRNTEAFFGQGTRLTVV.

V usage is TRBV11-3 and J usage is TRBJ2-6, with TRBD2 as a possible D gene (5 bases). Trimming left V 5 bases short and J 0 bases short, with 8 bases between. The CDR3 is made up of 15 amino acids. Germline V lookup: CDR1 SGHNT, CDR2 YENEEA. In DNA form, the CDR3 reads TGTGCCAGCAGCCCCGGAGGCTCTGGGGCCAACGTCCTGACTTTC. Translating gives CASSPGGSGANVLTF.

This chain joins TRBV4-1 and TRBJ2-5; 7 positions match TRBD2. Germline V gene lookup returns CDR1 MGHRA and CDR2 YSYEKL. Unmatched junction bases numbered 11, after V lost 4 bases and J lost 0 bases. This CDR3 is 17 amino acids long. The CDR3 spells CASSPKFGGGNQETQYF. Written as DNA, the CDR3 is TGCGCCAGCAGCCCGAAATTTGGGGGGGGAAACCAAGAGACCCAGTACTTC.

This clone was counted only a few times. The chain recombines TRBV29-1 with TRBJ1-2; TRBD1 aligns across 10 bases. Germline V gene sequence: CDR1 SQVTM, CDR2 ANQGSEA. The CDR3 contains 14 residues. V dropped 0 bases and J dropped 6; count of bases not matched to a gene: 4. The CDR3, as DNA: TGCAGCGTTGAAGATCCGGGGACAGGGGATGGCTACACCTTC. Its translation: CSVEDPGTGDGYTF.

This chain joins TRBV2 and TRBJ1-4, with 7 bases matching TRBD1. This CDR3 spans 14 amino acids. Germline trimming cut 4 bases from V and 3 bases from J; bases unmatched to any gene: 2. Germline CDR1 reads SNHLY; CDR2 reads FYNNEI. Here the CDR3 reads CASSVGTANEKLFF. DNA of the CDR3: TGTGCCAGCAGTGTCGGGACAGCTAATGAAAAACTGTTTTTT.

V is TRBV5-1 and J is TRBJ2-2; 8 nucleotides align to TRBD1. Germline V gene sequence: CDR1 SGHRS, CDR2 YFSETQ. The ends lost 4 bases at V and 5 bases at J; junction bases unmatched: 4. The CDR3 loop spans 14 amino acids. The CDR3 nucleotides are TGCGCCAGCAGCGCCGGACAGGGTACCGGGGAGCTGTTTTTT. Amino acid sequence: CASSAGQGTGELFF. Complete variable domain (other parts from reference TRBV5-1 and TRBJ2-2): KAGVTQTPRYLIKTRGQQVTLSCSPISGHRSVSWYQQTPGQGLQFLFEYFSETQRNKGNFPGRFSGRQFSNSRSEMNVSTLELGDSALYLCASSAGQGTGELFFGEGSRLTVL.